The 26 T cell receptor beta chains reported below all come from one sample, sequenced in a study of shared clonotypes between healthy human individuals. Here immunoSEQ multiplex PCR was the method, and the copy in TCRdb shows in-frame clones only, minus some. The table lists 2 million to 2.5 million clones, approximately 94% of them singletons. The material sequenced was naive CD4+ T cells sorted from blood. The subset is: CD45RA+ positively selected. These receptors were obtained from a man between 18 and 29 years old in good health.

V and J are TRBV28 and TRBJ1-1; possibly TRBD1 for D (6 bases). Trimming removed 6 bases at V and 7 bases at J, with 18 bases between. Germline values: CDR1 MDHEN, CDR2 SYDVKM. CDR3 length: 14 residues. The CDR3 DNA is TGTGCCAGCAGCGCAGCAGGGGCGGTCTTTGAAGCTTTCTTT. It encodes CASSAAGAVFEAFF. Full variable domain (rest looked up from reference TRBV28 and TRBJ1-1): DVKVTQSSRYLVKRTGEKVFLECVQDMDHENMFWYRQDPGLGLRLIYFSYDVKMKEKGDIPEGYSVSREKKERFSLILESASTNQTSMYLCASSAAGAVFEAFFGQGTRLTVV.

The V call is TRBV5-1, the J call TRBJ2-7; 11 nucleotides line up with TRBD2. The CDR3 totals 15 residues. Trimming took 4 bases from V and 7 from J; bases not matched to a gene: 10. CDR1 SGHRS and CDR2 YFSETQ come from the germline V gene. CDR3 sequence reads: CASSGLAGGVGEQYF. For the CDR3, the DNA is TGCGCCAGCAGCGGCCTAGCGGGAGGAGTAGGAGAGCAGTACTTC.

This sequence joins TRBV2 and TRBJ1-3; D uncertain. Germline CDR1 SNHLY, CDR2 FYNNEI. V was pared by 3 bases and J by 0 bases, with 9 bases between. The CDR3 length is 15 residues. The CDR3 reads CASSETGISGNTIYF. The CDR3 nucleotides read TGTGCCAGCAGTGAGACGGGGATCTCTGGAAACACCATATATTTT.

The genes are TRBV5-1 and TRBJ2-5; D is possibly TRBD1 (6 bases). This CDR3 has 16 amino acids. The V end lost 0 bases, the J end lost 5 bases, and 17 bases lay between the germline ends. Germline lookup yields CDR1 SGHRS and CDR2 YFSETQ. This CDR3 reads CASSLGDTLKGETQYF. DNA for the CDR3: TGCGCCAGCAGCTTGGGGGACACCCTGAAGGGGGAGACCCAGTACTTC.

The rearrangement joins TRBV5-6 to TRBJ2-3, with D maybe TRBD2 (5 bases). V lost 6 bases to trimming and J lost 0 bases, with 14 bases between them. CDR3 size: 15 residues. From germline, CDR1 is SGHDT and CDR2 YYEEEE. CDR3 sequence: CASKTWGVSTDTQYF. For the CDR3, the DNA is TGTGCCAGCAAAACCTGGGGAGTCAGCACAGATACGCAGTATTTT.

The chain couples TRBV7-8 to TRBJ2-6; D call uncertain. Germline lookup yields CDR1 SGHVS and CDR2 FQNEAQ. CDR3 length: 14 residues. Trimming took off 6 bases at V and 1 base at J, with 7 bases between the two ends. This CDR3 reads CASSRFSGANVLTF. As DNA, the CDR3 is TGTGCCAGCAGTCGCTTTTCTGGGGCCAACGTCCTGACTTTC.

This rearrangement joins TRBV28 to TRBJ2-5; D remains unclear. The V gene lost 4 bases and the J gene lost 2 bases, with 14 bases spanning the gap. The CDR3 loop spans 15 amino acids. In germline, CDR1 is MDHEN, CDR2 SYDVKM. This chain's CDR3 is CASSSGPAFQETQYF. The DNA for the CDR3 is TGTGCCAGCAGTTCCGGTCCAGCCTTTCAAGAGACCCAGTACTTC.

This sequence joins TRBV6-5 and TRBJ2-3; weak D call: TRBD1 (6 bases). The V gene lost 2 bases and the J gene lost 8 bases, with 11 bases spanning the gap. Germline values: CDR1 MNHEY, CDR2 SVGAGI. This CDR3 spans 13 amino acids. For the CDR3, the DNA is TGTGCCAGCAGTTACCCGACAGGTTCTACGCAGTATTTT. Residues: CASSYPTGSTQYF.

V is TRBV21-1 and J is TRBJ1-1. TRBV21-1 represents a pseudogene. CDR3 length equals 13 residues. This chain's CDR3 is CASRTDRNTEAFF. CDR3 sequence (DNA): TGTGCCAGCAGGACGGACCGGAACACTGAAGCTTTCTTT.

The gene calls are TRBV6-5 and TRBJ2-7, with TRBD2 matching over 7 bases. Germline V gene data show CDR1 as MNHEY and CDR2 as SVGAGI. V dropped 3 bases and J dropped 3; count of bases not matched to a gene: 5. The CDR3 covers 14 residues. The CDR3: CASSYSSGIYEQYF. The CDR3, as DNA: TGTGCCAGCAGTTATTCTAGCGGAATCTACGAGCAGTACTTC.

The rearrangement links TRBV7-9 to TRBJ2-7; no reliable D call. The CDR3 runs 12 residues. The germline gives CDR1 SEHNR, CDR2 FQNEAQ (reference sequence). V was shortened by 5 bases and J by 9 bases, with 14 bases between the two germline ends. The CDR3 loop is CASSQTETVQYF. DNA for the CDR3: TGTGCCAGCAGCCAAACAGAGACGGTGCAGTACTTC.

The CDR3 DNA reads TGTGCCAGCAGCTCTCATGCCGGGACAGGGACTTACGAGCAGTACTTC. This codes for CASSSHAGTGTYEQYF. The V and J genes are TRBV21-1 and TRBJ2-7; TRBD1, the table's D call, lacks a check against the DNA. TRBV21-1 is shown as a pseudogene. The CDR3 loop spans 16 amino acids.

CDR3 sequence reads: CASSPSQTDTQYF. In nucleotides, the CDR3 is TGTGCCAGCAGCCCCTCCCAAACAGATACGCAGTATTTT. The V and J genes are TRBV7-3 and TRBJ2-3; D is undetermined. V was shortened by 5 bases and J by 3 bases, with 9 bases between the two germline ends. The CDR3 sequence is 13 residues long. In germline, CDR1 is SGHTA, CDR2 FQGTGA. Full variable domain (remainder filled in from reference TRBV7-3 and TRBJ2-3): GAGVSQTPSNKVTEKGKYVELRCDPISGHTALYWYRQSLGQGPEFLIYFQGTGAADDSGLPNDRFFAVRPEGSVSTLKIQRTERGDSAVYLCASSPSQTDTQYFGPGTRLTVL.

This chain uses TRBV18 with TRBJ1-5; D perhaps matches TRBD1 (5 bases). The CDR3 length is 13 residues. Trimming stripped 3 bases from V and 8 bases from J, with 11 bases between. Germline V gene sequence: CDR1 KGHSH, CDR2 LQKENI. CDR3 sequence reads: CASSPSGREPQHF. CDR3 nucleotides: TGTGCCAGCTCACCTTCCGGCAGGGAGCCCCAGCATTTT.

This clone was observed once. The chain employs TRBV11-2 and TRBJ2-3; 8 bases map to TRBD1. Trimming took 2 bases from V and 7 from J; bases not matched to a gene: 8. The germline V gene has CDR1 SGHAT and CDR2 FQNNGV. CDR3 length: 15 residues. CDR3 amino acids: CASSLLGQGENTQYF. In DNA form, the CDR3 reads TGTGCCAGCAGCTTACTCGGACAGGGCGAAAATACGCAGTATTTT.

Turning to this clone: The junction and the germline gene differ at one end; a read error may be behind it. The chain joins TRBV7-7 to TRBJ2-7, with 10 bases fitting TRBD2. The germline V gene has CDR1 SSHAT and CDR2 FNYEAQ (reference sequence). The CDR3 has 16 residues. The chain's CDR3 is CASSDQLAGLGREQYF. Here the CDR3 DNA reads TGTGCTAGCAGCGACCAACTAGCGGGACTCGGGCGCGAGCAGTACTTC.

DNA of the CDR3: TGCGCCAGCAGCTTGGAGGTCGGACTAGGCACCGGGGAGCTGTTTTTT. It yields the protein CASSLEVGLGTGELFF. The chain uses TRBV5-1 and TRBJ2-2; 7 bases line up with TRBD2. Germline V gives CDR1 SGHRS, CDR2 YFSETQ. The CDR3 has 16 amino acids. Trimming at V came to 0 bases and at J to 4 bases, leaving 6 bases not matched to a gene.

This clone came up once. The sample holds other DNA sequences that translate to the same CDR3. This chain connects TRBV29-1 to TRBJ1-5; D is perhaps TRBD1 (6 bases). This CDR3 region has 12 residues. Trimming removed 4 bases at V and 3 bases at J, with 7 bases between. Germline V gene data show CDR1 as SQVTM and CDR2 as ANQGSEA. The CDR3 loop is CSVGQDNQPQHF. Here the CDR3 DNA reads TGCAGCGTTGGACAGGACAATCAGCCCCAGCATTTT.

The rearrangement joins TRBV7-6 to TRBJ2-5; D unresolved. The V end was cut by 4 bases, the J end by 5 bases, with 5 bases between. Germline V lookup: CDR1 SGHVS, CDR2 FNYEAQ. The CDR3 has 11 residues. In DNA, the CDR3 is TGTGCCAGCAGCTCCTCTGAGACCCAGTACTTC. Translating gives CASSSSETQYF.

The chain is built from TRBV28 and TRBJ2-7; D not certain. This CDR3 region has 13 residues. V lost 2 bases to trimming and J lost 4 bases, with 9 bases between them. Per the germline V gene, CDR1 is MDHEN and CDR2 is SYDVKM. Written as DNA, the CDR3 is TGTGCCAGCAGTTTAGTGACCAATTACGAGCAGTACTTC. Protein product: CASSLVTNYEQYF.

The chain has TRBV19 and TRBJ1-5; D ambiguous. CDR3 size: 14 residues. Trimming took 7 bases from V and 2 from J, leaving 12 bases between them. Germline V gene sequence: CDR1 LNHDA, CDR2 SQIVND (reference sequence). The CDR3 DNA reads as TGTGCCAGTAAAACGGGAGTCGGCAATCAGCCCCAGCATTTT. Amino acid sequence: CASKTGVGNQPQHF.

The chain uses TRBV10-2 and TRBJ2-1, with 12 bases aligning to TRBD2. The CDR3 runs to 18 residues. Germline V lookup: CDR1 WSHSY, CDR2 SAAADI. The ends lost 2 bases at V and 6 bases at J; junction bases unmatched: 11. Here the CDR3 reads CASSETPLPSGGANEQFF. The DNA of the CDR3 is TGCGCCAGCAGTGAGACCCCCCTACCTAGCGGGGGGGCCAATGAGCAGTTCTTC.

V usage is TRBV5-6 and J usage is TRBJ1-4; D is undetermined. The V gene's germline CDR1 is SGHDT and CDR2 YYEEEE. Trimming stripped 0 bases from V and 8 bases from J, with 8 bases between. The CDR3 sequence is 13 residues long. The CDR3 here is CASSLGRREKLFF. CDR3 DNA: TGTGCCAGCAGCTTGGGGCGACGAGAAAAACTGTTTTTT.

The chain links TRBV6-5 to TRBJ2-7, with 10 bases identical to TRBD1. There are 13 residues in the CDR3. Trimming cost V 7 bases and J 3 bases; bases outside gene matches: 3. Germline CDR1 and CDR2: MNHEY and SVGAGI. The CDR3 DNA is TGTGCCAGCACAAGGGACAGGGGCTACGAGCAGTACTTC. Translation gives CASTRDRGYEQYF.

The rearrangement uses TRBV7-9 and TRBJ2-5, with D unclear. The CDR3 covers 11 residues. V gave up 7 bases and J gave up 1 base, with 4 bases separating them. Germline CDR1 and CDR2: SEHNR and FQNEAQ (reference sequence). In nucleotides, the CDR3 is TGTGCCAGCACCCCCCAAGAGACCCAGTACTTC. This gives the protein CASTPQETQYF.

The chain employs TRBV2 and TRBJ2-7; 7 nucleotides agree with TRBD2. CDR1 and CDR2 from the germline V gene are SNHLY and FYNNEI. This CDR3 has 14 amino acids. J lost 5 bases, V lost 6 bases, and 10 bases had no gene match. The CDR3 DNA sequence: TGTGCCAGCAGACCCGAACTAGCGATCGACGAGCAGTACTTC. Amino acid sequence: CASRPELAIDEQYF.